These 27 T cell receptor beta chains originate from one sample sequenced in a study of cytomegalovirus exposure and HLA in healthy donors. This table comes from immunoSEQ multiplex PCR, and its TCRdb copy is limited to in-frame clones, with some not included. This sample has some 54,000 clones, with approximately 90% found just once. Input material: PBMCs. The receptors come from a man aged 18 to 35 in good health and CMV-seronegative.

The rearrangement links TRBV7-2 to TRBJ2-3, with D perhaps matching TRBD2 (7 bases). V gave up 3 bases and J gave up 6 bases, with 16 bases separating them. This CDR3 spans 15 amino acids. Germline CDR1 reads SGHTA; CDR2 reads FQGNSA. The CDR3 DNA is TGTGCCAGCAGCTTGCGGAGAGGGGGAGGGGATACGCAGTATTTT. Translated, it gives CASSLRRGGGDTQYF.

This clone was detected a few times. The rearrangement links TRBV5-5 to TRBJ2-7; possibly TRBD1 for D (6 bases). V shed 4 bases and J shed 5 bases, with 19 bases lying between them. The V gene's germline CDR1 is SGHKS and CDR2 YYEKEE (reference sequence). The CDR3 spans 15 residues. The DNA for the CDR3 is TGTGCCAGCAGCGATCCCCCTAGGGGGTTTGACGAGCAGTACTTC. It yields the protein CASSDPPRGFDEQYF.

The chain combines TRBV19 with TRBJ2-7, with 7 bases matching TRBD2. V trimming: 3 bases; J trimming: 5 bases; junction bases outside the gene matches: 10. CDR1 is LNHDA and CDR2 is SQIVND in the germline V gene (reference sequence). The CDR3 totals 15 residues. The CDR3, as DNA: TGTGCCAGTAGTATGGGCAGCGGGATCGGCGACGAGCAGTACTTC. Amino acid sequence: CASSMGSGIGDEQYF. The whole variable domain, remainder taken from reference TRBV19 and TRBJ2-7, is DGGITQSPKYLFRKEGQNVTLSCEQNLNHDAMYWYRQDPGQGLRLIYYSQIVNDFQKGDIAEGYSVSREKKESFPLTVTSAQKNPTAFYLCASSMGSGIGDEQYFGPGTRLTVT.

This clone was recorded once. The chain uses TRBV5-4 and TRBJ2-3; TRBD1 agrees at 8 bases. J lost 5 bases, V lost 0 bases, and 8 bases had no gene match. The length of the CDR3 is 16 residues. Germline lookup yields CDR1 SGHNT and CDR2 YYREEE (reference sequence). The CDR3: CASSLGGGQGGDTQYF. The DNA of the CDR3 is TGTGCCAGCAGCTTGGGGGGAGGACAGGGAGGAGATACGCAGTATTTT.

The V gene is TRBV29-1, the J gene TRBJ2-1, with 10 bases lining up with TRBD2. The CDR3 covers 14 residues. J gave up 5 bases and V 7 bases, and 8 bases lay outside the gene matches. Germline assignment: CDR1 SQVTM and CDR2 ANQGSEA. The CDR3 reads CSAPGLANHNEQFF. The CDR3 bases are TGCAGCGCGCCGGGACTAGCGAACCACAATGAGCAGTTCTTC.

The chain recombines TRBV7-9 with TRBJ1-5, with a weak D call TRBD1 (6 bases). From germline, CDR1 is SEHNR and CDR2 FQNEAQ (reference sequence). The CDR3 is made up of 16 amino acids. Trimming took off 4 bases at V and 2 bases at J, with 15 bases between the two ends. Here the CDR3 reads CASSSTQGGGNQPQHF. The CDR3 bases are TGTGCCAGCAGCTCTACACAGGGTGGCGGCAATCAGCCCCAGCATTTT.

This chain links TRBV11-2 with TRBJ2-3; 13 bases fit TRBD2. The CDR3 runs to 18 residues. In germline, CDR1 is SGHAT, CDR2 FQNNGV. V shed 3 bases and J 0 bases; nucleotides not matched to a gene: 6. The CDR3 bases are TGTGCCAGCAGCTTCCTACTAGCGGGAGGGCCTAGCACAGATACGCAGTATTTT. Residues: CASSFLLAGGPSTDTQYF. The full variable domain, in which reference TRBV11-2 and TRBJ2-3 provide the parts outside the CDR3, is EAGVAQSPRYKIIEKRQSVAFWCNPISGHATLYWYQQILGQGPKLLIQFQNNGVVDDSQLPKDRFSAERLKGVDSTLKIQPAKLEDSAVYLCASSFLLAGGPSTDTQYFGPGTRLTVL.

The chain links TRBV5-4 to TRBJ2-5, with 7 bases matching TRBD1. This CDR3 region has 14 residues. The trim removed 3 bases at V and 5 bases at J, leaving 7 bases unmatched. CDR1 and CDR2 (germline): SGHNT, YYREEE (reference sequence). The CDR3 spells CASSWNRGGETQYF. DNA of the CDR3: TGTGCCAGCAGCTGGAACAGGGGCGGCGAGACCCAGTACTTC.

The gene calls are TRBV19 and TRBJ2-3, with D uncertain. Trimming took 6 bases from V and 1 from J, leaving 17 bases between them. CDR3 size: 16 residues. CDR1 and CDR2 (germline): LNHDA, SQIVND (reference sequence). CDR3 sequence: CASSAGSAFGTDTQYF. The CDR3 coding sequence is TGTGCCAGTAGCGCTGGCAGTGCTTTTGGCACAGATACGCAGTATTTT.

There are a few counts of this clone. The genes are TRBV10-3 and TRBJ2-7; 7 bases are shared with TRBD2. Looked up from germline, CDR1 is ENHRY and CDR2 is SYGVKD. The CDR3 runs 13 residues. Trimming removed 9 bases from V and 0 bases from J; junction bases left unmatched: 5. The CDR3 DNA reads as TGTGCCATAGGACTAGATACCTCCTACGAGCAGTACTTC. It yields the protein CAIGLDTSYEQYF.

This chain connects TRBV27 to TRBJ1-5, with D maybe TRBD1 (6 bases). This CDR3 is 15 amino acids long. The V end was cut by 7 bases, the J end by 0 bases, with 13 bases between. Germline assignment: CDR1 MNHEY and CDR2 SMNVEV (reference sequence). The CDR3 nucleotides are TGTGCCAGCAACCTGACAGGAGATAGCAATCAGCCCCAGCATTTT. This sequence encodes CASNLTGDSNQPQHF.

The rearrangement links TRBV11-2 to TRBJ1-1; D remains ambiguous. V was pared by 5 bases and J by 1 base, with 14 bases between. The CDR3 loop spans 15 amino acids. The germline CDR1 and CDR2 sequences are SGHAT and FQNNGV. The CDR3 DNA follows: TGTGCCAGCAGCCCCAGAGGGCCCACGAACACTGAAGCTTTCTTT. This sequence encodes CASSPRGPTNTEAFF.

This chain uses TRBV4-1 with TRBJ2-3, with D possibly matching TRBD1 (6 bases). Deletions cut 3 bases from V and 11 bases from J, with 18 bases between. The germline V gene encodes CDR1 MGHRA and CDR2 YSYEKL. This CDR3 spans 14 amino acids. The DNA for the CDR3 is TGCGCCAGCAGCCAGCTTGAGGGGGACCTACGGCAGTATTTT. The encoded protein is CASSQLEGDLRQYF.

The chain recombines TRBV9 with TRBJ2-2, with TRBD1 identical over 9 bases. Germline V CDR1 and CDR2: SGDLS, YYNGEE. The CDR3 consists of 16 residues. Trimming removed 3 bases from V and 0 bases from J; junction bases left unmatched: 3. Written as DNA, the CDR3 is TGTGCCAGCAGCGAGCGGGACAGGGCGAACACCGGGGAGCTGTTTTTT. Protein sequence: CASSERDRANTGELFF.

The chain couples TRBV10-3 to TRBJ2-7; TRBD2 matches 7 bases. After removal of 10 bases from V and 2 bases from J, the junction contained 8 bases not matched to a gene. Germline-derived CDR1 and CDR2 are ENHRY and SYGVKD. The CDR3 covers 13 residues. The CDR3 loop is CATRAGDTYEQYF. DNA of the CDR3: TGTGCCACCCGGGCGGGAGATACCTACGAGCAGTACTTC.

This clone was detected only once. This chain joins TRBV6-4 and TRBJ1-3; D is unclear. Germline V CDR1 and CDR2: MRHNA, SNTAGT. Trimming removed 6 bases at V and 2 bases at J, with 14 bases between. The CDR3 has 15 amino acids. The CDR3 protein is CASRSSGSTGNTIYF. DNA of the CDR3: TGTGCCAGCAGGTCGAGCGGGTCCACTGGAAACACCATATATTTT.

The rearrangement uses TRBV28 and TRBJ1-1; unclear D gene. Germline-derived CDR1 and CDR2 are MDHEN and SYDVKM. The CDR3 loop spans 11 amino acids. The V and J ends lost 2 bases and 7 bases respectively, with 5 bases between them. In nucleotides, the CDR3 is TGTGCCAGCAGTTTAGGCGGTGAAGCTTTCTTT. It codes for CASSLGGEAFF.

This clone was detected once. The gene calls are TRBV9 and TRBJ1-1; the D is unclear. CDR3 size: 16 residues. With 4 bases removed from V and 7 bases from J, the gap between germline ends came to 23 bases. The V gene's germline CDR1 is SGDLS and CDR2 YYNGEE. The CDR3 reads CASSLQPGVGAGEAFF. The CDR3 DNA reads as TGTGCCAGCAGCTTACAGCCCGGGGTGGGTGCGGGTGAAGCTTTCTTT.

V and J are TRBV5-1 and TRBJ2-7; the match to TRBD2 covers 11 bases. This CDR3 comprises 20 residues. CDR1 and CDR2 from the germline V gene are SGHRS and YFSETQ. Trimming at V came to 0 bases and at J to 0 bases, leaving 14 bases not matched to a gene. Written as DNA, the CDR3 is TGCGCCAGCAGCTTGGGGGCTCCGGGACTAGCGGATGAATCCTCCTACGAGCAGTACTTC. Its translation is CASSLGAPGLADESSYEQYF. The whole variable domain, remainder taken from reference TRBV5-1 and TRBJ2-7, is KAGVTQTPRYLIKTRGQQVTLSCSPISGHRSVSWYQQTPGQGLQFLFEYFSETQRNKGNFPGRFSGRQFSNSRSEMNVSTLELGDSALYLCASSLGAPGLADESSYEQYFGPGTRLTVT.

The rearrangement joins TRBV28 to TRBJ2-5; 7 positions agree with TRBD1. Per germline, CDR1 MDHEN and CDR2 SYDVKM. The J segment lost 4 bases and the V segment lost 6 bases, leaving 5 bases of the junction unmatched. The CDR3 sequence is 13 residues long. CDR3: CASRPQGRETQYF. CDR3 nucleotides: TGTGCCAGCAGGCCACAGGGGAGAGAGACCCAGTACTTC.

The CDR3 sequence is CASSSRGTGYNQPQHF. The CDR3 DNA reads TGTGCCAGCAGCTCCCGGGGGACAGGGTACAATCAGCCCCAGCATTTT. This sequence joins TRBV7-2 and TRBJ1-5, with TRBD1 matching 9 bases. CDR1 SGHTA and CDR2 FQGNSA come from the germline V gene. The trim removed 4 bases at V and 3 bases at J, leaving 7 bases unmatched. There are 16 residues in the CDR3. Using reference TRBV7-2 and TRBJ1-5 for the parts outside the CDR3, the full variable domain is GAGVSQSPSNKVTEKGKDVELRCDPISGHTALYWYRQSLGQGLEFLIYFQGNSAPDKSGLPSDRFSAERTGGSVSTLTIQRTQQEDSAVYLCASSSRGTGYNQPQHFGDGTRLSIL.

The CDR3 DNA follows: TGTGCCAGCAGCCACAACAGGGGGGGGGCTGAAGCTTTCTTT. Translated: CASSHNRGGAEAFF. The chain carries TRBV6-5 and TRBJ1-1, with 8 bases aligning to TRBD1. The CDR3 consists of 14 residues. Germline loops: CDR1 MNHEY, CDR2 SVGAGI. With 6 bases clipped from V and 6 bases from J, the junction kept 9 bases outside the gene matches.

This clone was picked up one time. The rearrangement uses TRBV7-2 and TRBJ2-5; D is unclear. CDR3 length equals 12 residues. Germline CDR1 reads SGHTA; CDR2 reads FQGNSA. With 5 bases removed from V and 4 bases from J, the gap between germline ends came to 8 bases. The chain's CDR3 is CASSTGRETQYF. The CDR3 bases are TGTGCCAGCAGCACGGGTCGAGAGACCCAGTACTTC.

The V and J genes are TRBV13 and TRBJ2-5; 7 bases map to TRBD1. Germline V gene sequence: CDR1 PRHDT, CDR2 FYEKMQ (reference sequence). Germline trimming cut 2 bases from V and 4 bases from J; bases unmatched to any gene: 4. The CDR3 length is 14 residues. Written as DNA, the CDR3 is TGTGCCAGCAGCTTACCCGACAGGGCAGAGACCCAGTACTTC. This encodes CASSLPDRAETQYF.

The V and J genes are TRBV18 and TRBJ1-1, with 7 bases aligning to TRBD1. With V trimmed by 5 bases and J by 1 base, 7 bases remained unmatched. The CDR3 is 15 amino acids. CDR1 KGHSH and CDR2 LQKENI come from the germline V gene. The chain's CDR3 is CASSDPQGRNTEAFF. The CDR3 region has the DNA TGTGCCAGCTCAGATCCACAGGGGAGGAACACTGAAGCTTTCTTT. The variable domain in full, completed from reference TRBV18 and TRBJ1-1, reads NAGVMQNPRHLVRRRGQEARLRCSPMKGHSHVYWYRQLPEEGLKFMVYLQKENIIDESGMPKERFSAEFPKEGPSILRIQQVVRGDSAAYFCASSDPQGRNTEAFFGQGTRLTVV.

The chain couples TRBV5-1 to TRBJ2-1, with 7 bases aligning to TRBD2. The junction had 6 bases not matched to a gene; V was cut back by 5 bases and J by 1 base. The CDR3 totals 15 residues. CDR1 is SGHRS, CDR2 YFSETQ, per germline. The CDR3 loop reads CASSRREWSYNEQFF. CDR3 nucleotide sequence: TGCGCCAGCAGTCGGCGGGAGTGGTCCTACAATGAGCAGTTCTTC.

This clone has more than one count but fewer than ten. The CDR3 here is CASSAGTSADTQYF. CDR3 coding DNA: TGTGCCAGCAGTGCCGGGACTAGCGCAGATACGCAGTATTTT. The chain joins TRBV6-4 to TRBJ2-3, with 10 positions matching TRBD2. Germline lookup yields CDR1 MRHNA and CDR2 SNTAGT. The CDR3 is 14 amino acids. V dropped 4 bases and J dropped 4; count of bases not matched to a gene: 2.